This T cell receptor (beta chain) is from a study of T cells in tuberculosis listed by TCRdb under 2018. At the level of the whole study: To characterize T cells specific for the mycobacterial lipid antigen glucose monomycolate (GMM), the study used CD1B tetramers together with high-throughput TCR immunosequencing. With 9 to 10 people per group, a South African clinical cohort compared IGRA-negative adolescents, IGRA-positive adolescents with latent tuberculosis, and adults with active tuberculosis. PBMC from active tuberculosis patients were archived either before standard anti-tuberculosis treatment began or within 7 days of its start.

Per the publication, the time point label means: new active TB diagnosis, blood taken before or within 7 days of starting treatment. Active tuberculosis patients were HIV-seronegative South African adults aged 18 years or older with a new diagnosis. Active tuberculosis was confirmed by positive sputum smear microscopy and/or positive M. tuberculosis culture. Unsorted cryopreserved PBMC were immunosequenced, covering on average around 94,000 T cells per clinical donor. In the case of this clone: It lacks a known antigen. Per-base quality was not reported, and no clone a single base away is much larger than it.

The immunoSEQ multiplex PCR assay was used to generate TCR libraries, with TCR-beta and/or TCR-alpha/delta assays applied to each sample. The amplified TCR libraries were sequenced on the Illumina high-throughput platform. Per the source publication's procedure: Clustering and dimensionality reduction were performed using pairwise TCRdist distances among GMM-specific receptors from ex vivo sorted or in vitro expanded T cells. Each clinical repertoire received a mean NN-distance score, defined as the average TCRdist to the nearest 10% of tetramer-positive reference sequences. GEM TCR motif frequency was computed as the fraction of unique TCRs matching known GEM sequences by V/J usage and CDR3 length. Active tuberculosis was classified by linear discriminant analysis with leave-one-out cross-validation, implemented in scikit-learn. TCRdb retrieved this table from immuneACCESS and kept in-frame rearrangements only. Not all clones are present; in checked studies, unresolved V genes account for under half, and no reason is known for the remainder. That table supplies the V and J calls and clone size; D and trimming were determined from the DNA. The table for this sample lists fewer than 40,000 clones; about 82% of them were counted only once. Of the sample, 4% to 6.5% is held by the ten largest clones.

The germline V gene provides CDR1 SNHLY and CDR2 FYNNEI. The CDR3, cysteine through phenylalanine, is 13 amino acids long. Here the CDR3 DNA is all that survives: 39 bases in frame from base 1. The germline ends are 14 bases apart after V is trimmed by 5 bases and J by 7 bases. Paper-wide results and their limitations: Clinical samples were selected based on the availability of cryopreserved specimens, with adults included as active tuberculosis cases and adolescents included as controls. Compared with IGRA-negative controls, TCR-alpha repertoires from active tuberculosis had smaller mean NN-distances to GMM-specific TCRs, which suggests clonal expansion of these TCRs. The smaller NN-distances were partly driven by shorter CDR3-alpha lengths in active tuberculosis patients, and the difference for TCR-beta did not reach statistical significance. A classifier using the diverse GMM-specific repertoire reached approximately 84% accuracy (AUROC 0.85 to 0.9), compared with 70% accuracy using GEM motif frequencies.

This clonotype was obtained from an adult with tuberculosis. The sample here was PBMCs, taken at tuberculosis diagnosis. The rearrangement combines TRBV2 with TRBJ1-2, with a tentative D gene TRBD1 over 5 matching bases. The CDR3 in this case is CASSNKGEGGYTF. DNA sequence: TGTGCCAGCAGTAACAAAGGGGAAGGTGGCTACACCTTC.